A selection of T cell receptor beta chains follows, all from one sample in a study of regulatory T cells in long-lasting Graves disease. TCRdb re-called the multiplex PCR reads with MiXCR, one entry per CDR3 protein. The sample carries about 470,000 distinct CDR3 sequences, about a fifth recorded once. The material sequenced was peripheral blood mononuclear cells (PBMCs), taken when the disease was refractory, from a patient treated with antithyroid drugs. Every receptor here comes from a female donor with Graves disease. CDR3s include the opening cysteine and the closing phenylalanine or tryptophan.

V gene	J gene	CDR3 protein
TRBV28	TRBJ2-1	CASSPTTTYNEQFF
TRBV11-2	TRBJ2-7	CASKVTGSYEQYF
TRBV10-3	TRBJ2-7	CATWTGGGEQYF
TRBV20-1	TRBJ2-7	CSATGGSVSYEQYF
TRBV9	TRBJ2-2	CASSVGTSGSRGELFF
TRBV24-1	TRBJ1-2	CATSDPDRAGYTF
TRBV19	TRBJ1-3	CATRHHSGNTIYF
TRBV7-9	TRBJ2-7	CASMGGQGYEQYF
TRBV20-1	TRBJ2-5	CSATPGQEVQRYF
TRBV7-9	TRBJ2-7	CASSFASGRAYEQYF
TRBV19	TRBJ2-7	CASSMDHEQYF
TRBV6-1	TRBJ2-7	CAGRKGEGSYEQYF
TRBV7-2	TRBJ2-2	CASSLPSGLTSNTGELFF
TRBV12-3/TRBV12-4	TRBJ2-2	CASSLVGGAGELFF
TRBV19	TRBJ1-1	CASSKALGTEAFF
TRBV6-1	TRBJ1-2	CASRRGGPNYGYTF
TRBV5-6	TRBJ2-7	CASSLWGAGNEQYF
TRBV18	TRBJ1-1	CASSPRTGQMNTEAFF
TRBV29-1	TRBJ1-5	CSVSGGNQPQHF
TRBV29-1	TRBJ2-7	CSVPSGDYEQYF
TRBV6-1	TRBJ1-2	CASSEYDPRRYGYTF
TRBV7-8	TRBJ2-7	CASSHTGGQYEQYF
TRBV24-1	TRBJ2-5	CATSEAGLAGETQYF
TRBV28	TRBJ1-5	CASRTGTFRGQPQHF
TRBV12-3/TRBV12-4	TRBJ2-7	CASGGVYEQYF
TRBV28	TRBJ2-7	CASSPGGIAHYEQYF
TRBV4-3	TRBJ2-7	CASSQGGVGEQYF
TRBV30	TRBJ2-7	CAWSATRDEQYF
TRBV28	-	CASRRKGQRLGETQYF
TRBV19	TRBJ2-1	CASADRGRKDEQFF
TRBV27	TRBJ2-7	CASSFRREDEQYF
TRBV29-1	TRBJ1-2	CSVDYGALYGYTF
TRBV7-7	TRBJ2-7	CASSMGGSEQYF
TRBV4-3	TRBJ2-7	CASSQESGKKGSYEQYF
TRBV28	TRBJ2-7	CAINSGRAYEQYF
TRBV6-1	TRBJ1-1	CASRWDSSVAEAFF
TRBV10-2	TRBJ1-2	CASSEGAGPGGDGYTF